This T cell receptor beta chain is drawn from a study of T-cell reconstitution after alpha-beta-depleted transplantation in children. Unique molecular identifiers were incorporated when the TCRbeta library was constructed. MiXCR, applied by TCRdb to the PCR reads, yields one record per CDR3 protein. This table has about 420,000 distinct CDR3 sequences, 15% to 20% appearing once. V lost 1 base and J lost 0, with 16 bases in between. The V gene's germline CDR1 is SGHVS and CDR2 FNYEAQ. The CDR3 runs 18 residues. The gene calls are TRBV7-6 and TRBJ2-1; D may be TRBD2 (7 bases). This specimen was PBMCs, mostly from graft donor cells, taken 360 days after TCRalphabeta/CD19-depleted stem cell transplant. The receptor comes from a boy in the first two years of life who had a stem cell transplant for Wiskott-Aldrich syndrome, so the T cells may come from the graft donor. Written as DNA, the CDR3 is TGTGCCAGCAGCTTAGTACCCTCGGGGGGCAACTCCTACAATGAGCAGTTCTTC. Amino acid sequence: CASSLVPSGGNSYNEQFF.